These 14 T cell receptor beta chains originate from one sample sequenced in a study of blood T cell repertoires in COVID-19. The repertoire was sequenced with immunoSEQ multiplex PCR; TCRdb's copy has only in-frame clones and lacks some. The sample comprises 110,000 or so clones, 80% to 90% of which are singletons, and about 27% rests with the top ten. Sequencing used peripheral blood. These receptors originate from an older man with active or convalescent COVID-19.

This chain links TRBV28 with TRBJ1-4; 9 bases match TRBD1. The CDR3 is 14 residues long. The V segment lost 6 bases and the J segment 6 bases; nucleotides outside the gene matches: 5. Germline CDR1 reads MDHEN; CDR2 reads SYDVKM. Written as DNA, the CDR3 is TGTGCCAGCAGGTCGACAGGGGGGGATGAAAAACTGTTTTTT. It is translated as CASRSTGGDEKLFF.

The gene calls are TRBV11-2 and TRBJ2-3, with 7 bases matching TRBD1. Germline V lookup: CDR1 SGHAT, CDR2 FQNNGV. With V trimmed by 8 bases and J by 4 bases, 12 bases remained unmatched. This CDR3 is built from 15 residues. In nucleotides, the CDR3 is TGTGCCAGCGGCCTACAATTACAGGGGTCAGATACGCAGTATTTT. The encoded protein is CASGLQLQGSDTQYF. Together with reference TRBV11-2 and TRBJ2-3, the CDR3 gives the full variable domain: EAGVAQSPRYKIIEKRQSVAFWCNPISGHATLYWYQQILGQGPKLLIQFQNNGVVDDSQLPKDRFSAERLKGVDSTLKIQPAKLEDSAVYLCASGLQLQGSDTQYFGPGTRLTVL.

The chain employs TRBV6-5 and TRBJ2-7; D might be TRBD1 (5 bases). The germline gives CDR1 MNHEY, CDR2 SVGAGI. The CDR3 is 14 residues long. Trimming stripped 5 bases from V and 0 bases from J, with 11 bases between. The CDR3 DNA reads as TGTGCCAGCAGTCTCAGGGTTAGCTCCTACGAGCAGTACTTC. Its translation is CASSLRVSSYEQYF.

The chain joins TRBV28 to TRBJ2-2, with TRBD1 identical over 9 bases. V lost 5 bases to trimming and J lost 1 base; unmatched junction nucleotides: 2. The CDR3 contains 15 residues. The germline V gene has CDR1 MDHEN and CDR2 SYDVKM. CDR3 DNA: TGTGCCAGCAGTACGGGACAGGGGAACACCGGGGAGCTGTTTTTT. It is translated as CASSTGQGNTGELFF.

V usage is TRBV20-1 and J usage is TRBJ1-1, with D unresolved. Germline lookup yields CDR1 DFQATT and CDR2 SNEGSKA (reference sequence). Trimming took off 5 bases at V and 5 bases at J, with 9 bases between the two ends. CDR3 length: 11 amino acids. The CDR3 reads CSAGRRTEAFF. DNA of the CDR3: TGCAGTGCTGGCAGAAGAACTGAAGCTTTCTTT.

The chain employs TRBV19 and TRBJ2-5, with D perhaps matching TRBD1 (5 bases). Germline V lookup: CDR1 LNHDA, CDR2 SQIVND (reference sequence). The CDR3 totals 14 residues. The germline V and J ends were trimmed by 1 base and 5 bases, with 11 bases remaining between them. CDR3 sequence reads: CASSIGRVGETQYF. The CDR3 DNA reads TGTGCCAGTAGTATAGGCAGGGTCGGGGAGACCCAGTACTTC.

This clone was picked up one time. In DNA form, the CDR3 reads TGTGCCAGCAGTTACTCCACGACAGGGGGTTCTTATGGCTACACCTTC. Residues: CASSYSTTGGSYGYTF. V and J are TRBV6-5 and TRBJ1-2; 9 bases line up with TRBD1. The CDR3 totals 16 residues. CDR1 is MNHEY and CDR2 is SVGAGI in the germline V gene. The V and J ends lost 0 bases and 5 bases, in that order; junction bases with no gene match: 7.

CDR3 region: CASRGTGRETQYF. The CDR3 bases are TGTGCCAGCAGGGGAACAGGGCGAGAGACCCAGTACTTC. The gene calls are TRBV27 and TRBJ2-5; D might be TRBD1 (6 bases). Looked up from germline, CDR1 is MNHEY and CDR2 is SMNVEV (reference sequence). The V and J ends lost 6 bases and 4 bases respectively, with 12 bases between them. This CDR3 comprises 13 residues.

The gene calls are TRBV14 and TRBJ1-1, with no clear D. The germline CDR1 and CDR2 sequences are SGHDN and FVKESK. CDR3 length: 14 residues. Trimming took 1 base from V and 6 from J, leaving 12 bases between them. DNA of the CDR3: TGTGCCAGCAGCCAAGGGCGGAGTGGCGCTGAAGCTTTCTTT. Amino acids: CASSQGRSGAEAFF.

The chain has TRBV28 and TRBJ2-7; 7 nucleotides agree with TRBD1. CDR3 length: 16 residues. V shed 5 bases and J 0 bases; nucleotides not matched to a gene: 10. CDR1 is MDHEN and CDR2 is SYDVKM in the germline V gene. The CDR3 spells CASSPRGGQSSYEQYF. Here the CDR3 DNA reads TGTGCCAGCAGTCCTCGTGGGGGACAGAGCTCCTACGAGCAGTACTTC.

This CDR3 is CATGAQSNQPQHF. The CDR3 DNA follows: TGTGCCACCGGAGCCCAGAGCAATCAGCCCCAGCATTTT. J is TRBJ1-5 and V is TRBV6-5; D gene uncertain. The ends were cut back, 10 bases at V and 1 base at J, with 11 bases in the middle. The CDR3 extends over 13 amino acids. Germline V gene lookup returns CDR1 MNHEY and CDR2 SVGAGI.

J is TRBJ2-7 and V is TRBV3-1 (or the pseudogene TRBV3-2), with 8 positions matching TRBD2. Trimming removed 3 bases from V and 6 bases from J; junction bases left unmatched: 10. Per germline, CDR1 LGHDT and CDR2 YNNKEL (reference sequence). This CDR3 has 15 amino acids. For the CDR3, the DNA is TGTGCCAGCAGCCAGCCGGGACTAGGGGTCGGCGAGCAGTACTTC. This encodes CASSQPGLGVGEQYF.

The rearrangement links TRBV25-1 to TRBJ1-4; TRBD1 aligns across 7 bases. Germline V gene lookup returns CDR1 MGHDK and CDR2 SYGVNS. This CDR3 spans 14 amino acids. V was clipped by 4 bases and J by 8 bases; unmatched bases: 7. The DNA for the CDR3 is TGTGCCAGCAGTGCAGGGGGATCGGGGGAAAAACTGTTTTTT. Its protein product is CASSAGGSGEKLFF.

CDR3 sequence: CAWSVRGINEKLFF. CDR3 nucleotides: TGTGCCTGGAGTGTAAGGGGGATCAATGAAAAACTGTTTTTT. The chain carries TRBV30 and TRBJ1-4, with D maybe TRBD1 (6 bases). Germline V gene data show CDR1 as GTSNPN and CDR2 as SVGIG (reference sequence). V shed 0 bases and J shed 5 bases, with 10 bases lying between them. The CDR3 sequence is 14 residues long.